A selection of T cell receptor beta chains follows, all from one sample in a study of blood T cells in healthy people across ages. TCRdb independently ran MiXCR on the 5' RACE reads; one entry per CDR3 protein. The sample lists some 930,000 distinct CDR3 sequences; just under 30% were seen once. The data also belong to a second study, concerning T cells of mothers and their children.

Sequenced material: blood. These receptors were obtained from a woman aged 40 to 55 in good health. Both conserved end residues are part of each CDR3. D genes are given only for firm matches. Rows may omit the clone size; those that give it use once, few, many or a size class.

D gene: NA; clone size: few; V gene: TRBV7-9; J gene: TRBJ1-2; CDR3 protein: CASSSDPTYGYTF; CDR3 DNA: TGTGCCAGCAGCTCGGACCCCACCTATGGCTACACCTTC
D gene: NA; clone size: few; V gene: TRBV7-8; J gene: TRBJ1-1; CDR3 protein: CASRAGRRNTEAFF; CDR3 DNA: TGTGCCAGCAGGGCAGGCCGCAGGAACACTGAAGCTTTCTTT
D gene: NA; clone size: few; V gene: TRBV28; J gene: TRBJ2-4; CDR3 protein: CASGEGWTFVEQYF; CDR3 DNA: TGTGCCAGCGGGGAAGGGTGGACGTTTGTAGAGCAGTACTTC
D gene: NA; clone size: few; V gene: TRBV3-1; J gene: TRBJ1-3; CDR3 protein: CASSLRDRYLSGNTIYF; CDR3 DNA: TGTGCCAGCAGCCTTAGGGACCGCTACCTCTCTGGAAACACCATATATTTT
D gene: TRBD2; clone size: few; V gene: TRBV7-2; J gene: TRBJ2-2; CDR3 protein: CASTQQGLSTGELFF; CDR3 DNA: TGTGCCAGCACCCAGCAGGGACTAAGCACCGGGGAGCTGTTTTTT
D gene: TRBD2; clone size: few; V gene: TRBV29-1; J gene: TRBJ2-7; CDR3 protein: CSVVYAGGLIHEQYF; CDR3 DNA: TGCAGCGTTGTTTACGCGGGGGGGCTTATCCACGAGCAGTACTTC
D gene: NA; clone size: NA; V gene: TRBV6-2/TRBV6-3; J gene: TRBJ1-5; CDR3 protein: CASSYRLGQPQHF; CDR3 DNA: TGTGCCAGCAGTTACAGGTTAGGTCAGCCCCAGCATTTT
D gene: NA; clone size: few; V gene: TRBV11-2; J gene: TRBJ1-6; CDR3 protein: CASSSDGGLMGSPLHF; CDR3 DNA: TGTGCCAGCAGCTCGGACGGAGGCCTTATGGGTTCACCCCTCCACTTT
D gene: TRBD1; clone size: many; V gene: TRBV29-1; J gene: TRBJ1-1; CDR3 protein: CSVPDRDTEAFF; CDR3 DNA: TGCAGCGTCCCAGACAGGGATACTGAAGCTTTCTTT
D gene: TRBD2; clone size: many; V gene: TRBV7-2; J gene: TRBJ2-5; CDR3 protein: CASSPVGGGASFQTQYF; CDR3 DNA: TGTGCCAGCAGCCCCGTTGGCGGGGGGGCCTCTTTTCAGACCCAGTACTTC
D gene: TRBD1; clone size: once; V gene: TRBV5-1; J gene: TRBJ2-3; CDR3 protein: CASRPQGATDTQYF; CDR3 DNA: TGCGCCAGCAGACCTCAGGGGGCCACAGATACGCAGTATTTT
D gene: TRBD2; clone size: few; V gene: TRBV19; J gene: TRBJ2-7; CDR3 protein: CASSIPTSGGYEQYF; CDR3 DNA: TGTGCCAGTAGTATTCCGACTAGCGGGGGCTACGAGCAGTACTTC
D gene: NA; clone size: NA; V gene: TRBV6-5; J gene: TRBJ1-5; CDR3 protein: CASSTKGQANQPQHF; CDR3 DNA: TGTGCCAGCAGTACCAAGGGCCAGGCCAATCAGCCCCAGCATTTT
D gene: NA; clone size: NA; V gene: TRBV6-4; J gene: TRBJ1-6; CDR3 protein: CASLPLWGSPLHF; CDR3 DNA: TGTGCCAGTTTGCCTCTATGGGGGTCACCCCTCCACTTT
D gene: TRBD2; clone size: few; V gene: TRBV25-1; J gene: TRBJ2-3; CDR3 protein: CASSAAGGQNTQYF; CDR3 DNA: TGTGCCAGCAGTGCGGCGGGGGGGCAGAATACGCAGTATTTT
D gene: NA; clone size: few; V gene: TRBV11-2; J gene: TRBJ1-2; CDR3 protein: CASSLWAGRRDPNYGYTF; CDR3 DNA: TGTGCCAGCAGCTTATGGGCCGGGAGGAGGGACCCTAACTATGGCTACACCTTC
D gene: TRBD2; clone size: few; V gene: TRBV7-9; J gene: TRBJ2-1; CDR3 protein: CASSLKTSGSDEQFF; CDR3 DNA: TGTGCCAGCAGCTTAAAGACTAGCGGGAGCGATGAGCAGTTCTTC